Below, one TCR beta chain is given with its context. This sample was taken from a study of blood T cell repertoires in COVID-19. Study in general: Donors in the United States, Italy and Spain gave samples during acute or convalescent COVID-19.

CDR1 and CDR2 from the germline V gene are MNHEY and SVGAGI. Between the trimmed V and J ends, which lost 6 bases and 3 bases, there was a span of 16 bases. The CDR3 consists of 15 residues. Per the original data handling: Reference gene primer amplification in the assay estimated nucleated cell counts. Sequencing used immunoSEQ multiplex PCR; TCRdb keeps in-frame clones, though not all of them. V and J calls and clone size are given by that table; D and trimming were obtained from the DNA. The data show 30,000 to 45,000 clones, about 90% seen once. This rearrangement joins TRBV6-5 to TRBJ2-3, with TRBD1 as a possible D gene (6 bases). This receptor was identified in a woman in her 70s with active COVID-19. Source material: peripheral blood. DNA of the CDR3: TGTGCCAGCAGCCCCGGCAGGGGTATGACAGATACGCAGTATTTT. This encodes CASSPGRGMTDTQYF.